These 5 T cell receptor beta chains originate from one sample sequenced in a study of T cell repertoires in cytomegalovirus infection (dated by TCRdb to about 2019). Sequencing used an Illumina HiSeq 1500. TCRdb trimmed public reads at Q25 via fastp, called clones via MiXCR and kept in-frame beta chains. Here each entry gathers all rows of one CDR3 protein and keeps the most common genes and DNA. This sample is represented by approximately 990,000 distinct CDR3 sequences; around 29% of them were singletons. Jointly, the top ten make up more than 13% of the sample. The treatment or condition label corresponds to: in vitro stimulation with specific CMV peptide epitopes to enrich CMV-specific T cells. Their antigen targets remain unknown. This specimen consisted of cultured CD8+ T cells from PBMCs, obtained from culture after CMV antigen stimulation. Source of these receptors: a human donor in good health (CMV status not recorded). Some clones in this sample may be carry-over from other donors' samples.

This chain joins TRBV19 and TRBJ1-5; weak D call: TRBD1 (5 bases). Germline-derived CDR1 and CDR2 are LNHDA and SQIVND (reference sequence). The germline V and J ends were trimmed by 5 bases and 0 bases, with 14 bases remaining between them. This CDR3 is built from 16 residues. CDR3 sequence reads: CASSPGPEYSNQPQHF. The CDR3 coding sequence is TGTGCCAGTAGTCCGGGACCGGAGTATAGCAATCAGCCCCAGCATTTT.

Only a few counts were recorded for this clonotype. This chain uses TRBV14 with TRBJ1-4; TRBD1 matches 7 bases. CDR3 length: 17 amino acids. Germline trimming cut 2 bases from V and 0 bases from J; bases unmatched to any gene: 6. Per germline, CDR1 SGHDN and CDR2 FVKESK. CDR3 DNA: TGTGCCAGCAGCCAAAGGACAGGAGTCGCAACTAATGAAAAACTGTTTTTT. It is translated as CASSQRTGVATNEKLFF. The complete variable domain, with remaining parts taken from reference TRBV14 and TRBJ1-4, reads EAGVTQFPSHSVIEKGQTVTLRCDPISGHDNLYWYRRVMGKEIKFLLHFVKESKQDESGMPNNRFLAERTGGTYSTLKVQPAELEDSGVYFCASSQRTGVATNEKLFFGSGTQLSVL.

This sequence joins TRBV19 and TRBJ2-7; D perhaps matches TRBD1 (5 bases). V lost 5 bases, J lost 3 bases, and 11 bases lay in between. CDR1 and CDR2 (germline): LNHDA, SQIVND (reference sequence). The length of the CDR3 is 13 residues. The CDR3 DNA is TGTGCCAGTAGTCCAGGGCCCAACTACGAGCAGTACTTC. Translation gives CASSPGPNYEQYF.

In its sample, this clonotype was seen a few times. This chain joins TRBV9 and TRBJ2-5, with D perhaps matching TRBD1 (6 bases). CDR1 and CDR2 from the germline V gene are SGDLS and YYNGEE. V was cut by 0 bases and J by 3 bases, with 12 bases left in between. The CDR3 sequence is 15 residues long. CDR3 loop: CASSVGQGLKETQYF. CDR3 coding DNA: TGTGCCAGCAGCGTAGGGCAGGGGTTAAAAGAGACCCAGTACTTC. Combining the CDR3 with reference TRBV9 and TRBJ2-5 gives the whole variable domain DSGVTQTPKHLITATGQRVTLRCSPRSGDLSVYWYQQSLDQGLQFLIQYYNGEERAKGNILERFSAQQFPDLHSELNLSSLELGDSALYFCASSVGQGLKETQYFGPGTRLLVL.

This clonotype showed up many times. The chain employs TRBV4-1 and TRBJ2-1, with D tentatively TRBD1 (6 bases). Germline V gene data show CDR1 as MGHRA and CDR2 as YSYEKL. The CDR3 extends over 14 amino acids. Trimming took off 4 bases at V and 5 bases at J, with 12 bases between the two ends. As DNA, the CDR3 is TGCGCCAGCAGCCCCCGGGACACCCACAATGAGCAGTTCTTC. Protein: CASSPRDTHNEQFF.